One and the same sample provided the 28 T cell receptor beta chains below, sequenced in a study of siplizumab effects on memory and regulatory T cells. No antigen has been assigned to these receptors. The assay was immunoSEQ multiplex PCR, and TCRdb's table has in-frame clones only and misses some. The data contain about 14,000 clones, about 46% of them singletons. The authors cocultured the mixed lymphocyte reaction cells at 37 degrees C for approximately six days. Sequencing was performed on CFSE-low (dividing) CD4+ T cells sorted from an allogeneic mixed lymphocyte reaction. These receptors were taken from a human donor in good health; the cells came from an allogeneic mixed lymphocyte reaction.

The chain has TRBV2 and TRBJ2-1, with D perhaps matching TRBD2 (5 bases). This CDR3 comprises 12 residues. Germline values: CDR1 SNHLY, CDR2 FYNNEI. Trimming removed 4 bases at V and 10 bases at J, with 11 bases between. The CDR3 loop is CASSAGSGEQFF. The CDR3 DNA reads TGTGCCAGCAGTGCGGGGTCGGGGGAGCAGTTCTTC.

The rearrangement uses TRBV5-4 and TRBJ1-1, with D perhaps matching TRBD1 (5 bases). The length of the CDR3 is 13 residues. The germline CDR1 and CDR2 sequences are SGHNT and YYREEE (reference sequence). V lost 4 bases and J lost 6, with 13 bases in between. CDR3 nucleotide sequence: TGTGCCAGCAGCCCGGTGGGGGGGGCTGAAGCTTTCTTT. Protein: CASSPVGGAEAFF.

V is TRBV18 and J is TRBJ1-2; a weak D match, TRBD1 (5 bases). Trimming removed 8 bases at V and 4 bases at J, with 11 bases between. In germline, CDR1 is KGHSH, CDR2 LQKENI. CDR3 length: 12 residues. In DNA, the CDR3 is TGTGCCAGCGGGGCCAGGAGCTATGGCTACACCTTC. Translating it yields CASGARSYGYTF.

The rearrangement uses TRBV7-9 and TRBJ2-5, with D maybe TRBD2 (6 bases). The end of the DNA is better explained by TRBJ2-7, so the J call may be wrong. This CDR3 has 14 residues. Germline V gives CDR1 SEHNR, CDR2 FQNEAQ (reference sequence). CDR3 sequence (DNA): TGTGCCAGCAGCTTAGCGTTTAGCGGTTACGAGCAGTACTTC. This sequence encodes CASSLAFSGYEQYF.

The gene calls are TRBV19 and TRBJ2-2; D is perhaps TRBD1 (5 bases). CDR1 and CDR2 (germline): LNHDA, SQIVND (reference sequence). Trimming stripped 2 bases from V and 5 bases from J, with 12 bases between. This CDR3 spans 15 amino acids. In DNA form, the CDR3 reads TGTGCCAGTAGTATATCGGCAGGGCCAACCGGGGAGCTGTTTTTT. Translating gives CASSISAGPTGELFF.

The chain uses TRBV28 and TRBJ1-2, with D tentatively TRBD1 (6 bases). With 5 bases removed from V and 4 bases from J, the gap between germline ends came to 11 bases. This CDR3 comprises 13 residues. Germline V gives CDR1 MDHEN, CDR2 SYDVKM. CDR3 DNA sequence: TGTGCCAGCAGTCCAGACAGGTTCTATGGCTACACCTTC. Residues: CASSPDRFYGYTF.

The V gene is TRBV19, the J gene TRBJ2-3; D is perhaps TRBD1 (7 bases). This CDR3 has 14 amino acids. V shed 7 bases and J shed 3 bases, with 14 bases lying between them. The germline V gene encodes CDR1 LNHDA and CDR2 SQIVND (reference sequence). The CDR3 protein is CASKTGRLTDTQYF. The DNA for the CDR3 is TGTGCCAGTAAGACAGGGAGGCTGACAGATACGCAGTATTTT.

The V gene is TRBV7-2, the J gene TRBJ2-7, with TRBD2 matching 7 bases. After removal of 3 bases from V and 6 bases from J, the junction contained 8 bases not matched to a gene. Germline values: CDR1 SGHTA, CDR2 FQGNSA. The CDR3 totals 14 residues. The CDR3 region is CASSFGAGTGEQYF. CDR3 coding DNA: TGTGCCAGCAGCTTCGGAGCGGGGACGGGCGAGCAGTACTTC.

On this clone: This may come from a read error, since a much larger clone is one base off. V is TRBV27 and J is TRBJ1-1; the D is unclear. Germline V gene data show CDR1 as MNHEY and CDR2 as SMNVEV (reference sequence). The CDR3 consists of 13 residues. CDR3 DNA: TGTGCCGGCAGTTCATACAGAAACACTGAAGCTTTCTTT. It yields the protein CAGSSYRNTEAFF.

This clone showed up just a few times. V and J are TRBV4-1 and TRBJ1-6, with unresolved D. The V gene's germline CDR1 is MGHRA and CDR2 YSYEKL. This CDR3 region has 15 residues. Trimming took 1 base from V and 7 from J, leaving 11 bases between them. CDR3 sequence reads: CASSQARNVNSPLHF. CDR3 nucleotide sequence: TGCGCCAGCAGCCAAGCGCGGAATGTGAATTCACCCCTCCACTTT.

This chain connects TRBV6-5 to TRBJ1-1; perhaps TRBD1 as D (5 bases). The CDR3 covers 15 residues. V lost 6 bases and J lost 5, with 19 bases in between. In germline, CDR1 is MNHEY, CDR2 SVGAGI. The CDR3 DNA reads TGTGCCAGCAGACACACGGGGACTGAGGGGACTGAAGCTTTCTTT. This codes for CASRHTGTEGTEAFF.

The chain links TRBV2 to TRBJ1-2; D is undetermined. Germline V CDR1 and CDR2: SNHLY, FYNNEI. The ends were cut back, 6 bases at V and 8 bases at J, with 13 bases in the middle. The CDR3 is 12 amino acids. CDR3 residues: CASRGLSWGYTF. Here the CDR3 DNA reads TGTGCCAGCAGGGGGTTGAGCTGGGGCTACACCTTC.

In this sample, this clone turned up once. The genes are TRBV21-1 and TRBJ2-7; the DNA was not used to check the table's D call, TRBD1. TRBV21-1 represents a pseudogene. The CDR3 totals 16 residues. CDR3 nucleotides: TGTGCCAGCAGCAAAACCCACGGGACAGGGCGCTACGAGCAGTACTTC. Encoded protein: CASSKTHGTGRYEQYF.

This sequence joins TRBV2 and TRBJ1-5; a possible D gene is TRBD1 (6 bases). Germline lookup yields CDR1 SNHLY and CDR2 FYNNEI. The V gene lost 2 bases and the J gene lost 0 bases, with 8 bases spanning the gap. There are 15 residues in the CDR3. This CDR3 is CASSEQGFSNQPQHF. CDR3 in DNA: TGTGCCAGCAGTGAACAGGGGTTTAGCAATCAGCCCCAGCATTTT.

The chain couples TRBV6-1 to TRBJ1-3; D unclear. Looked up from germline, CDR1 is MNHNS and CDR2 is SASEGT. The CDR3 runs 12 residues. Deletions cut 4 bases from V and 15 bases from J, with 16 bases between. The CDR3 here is CASSASPGRGYF. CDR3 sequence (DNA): TGTGCCAGCAGTGCTAGTCCCGGGCGCGGATATTTT.

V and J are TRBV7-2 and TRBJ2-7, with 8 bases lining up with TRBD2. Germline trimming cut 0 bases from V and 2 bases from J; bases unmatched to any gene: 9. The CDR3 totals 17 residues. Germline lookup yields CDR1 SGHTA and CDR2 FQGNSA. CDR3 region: CASSLARASGSPYEQYF. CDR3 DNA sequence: TGTGCCAGCAGCTTAGCCCGGGCTAGCGGGTCTCCCTACGAGCAGTACTTC.

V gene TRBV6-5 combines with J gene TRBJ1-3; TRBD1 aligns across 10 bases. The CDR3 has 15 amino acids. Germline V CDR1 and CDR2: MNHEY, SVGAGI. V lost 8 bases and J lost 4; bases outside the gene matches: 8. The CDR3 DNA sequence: TGTGCCAGCGGGCGACAGGGGGCGCAGGGAAACACCATATATTTT. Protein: CASGRQGAQGNTIYF.

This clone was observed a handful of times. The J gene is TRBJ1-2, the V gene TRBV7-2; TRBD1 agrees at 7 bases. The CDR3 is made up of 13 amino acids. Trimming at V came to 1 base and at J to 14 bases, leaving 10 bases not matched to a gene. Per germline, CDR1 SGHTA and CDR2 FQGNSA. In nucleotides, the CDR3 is TGTGCCAGCAGCTTAGGCACCCAGGGACAGATGACCTTC. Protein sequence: CASSLGTQGQMTF. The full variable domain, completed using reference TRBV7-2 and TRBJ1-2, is GAGVSQSPSNKVTEKGKDVELRCDPISGHTALYWYRQSLGQGLEFLIYFQGNSAPDKSGLPSDRFSAERTGGSVSTLTIQRTQQEDSAVYLCASSLGTQGQMTFGSGTRLTVV.

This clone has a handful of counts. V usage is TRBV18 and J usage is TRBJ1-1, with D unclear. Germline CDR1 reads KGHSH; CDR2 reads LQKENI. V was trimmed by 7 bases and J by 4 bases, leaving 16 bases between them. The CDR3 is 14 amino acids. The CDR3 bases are TGTGCCAGCTGCCCCAGGCAGTCCTGCACTGAAGCTTTCTTT. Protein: CASCPRQSCTEAFF.

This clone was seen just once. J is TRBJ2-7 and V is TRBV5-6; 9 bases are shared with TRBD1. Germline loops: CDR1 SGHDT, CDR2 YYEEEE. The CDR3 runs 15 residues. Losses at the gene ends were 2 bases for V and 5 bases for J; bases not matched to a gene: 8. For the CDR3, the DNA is TGTGCCAGCAGCTTACCGGGACAGGGATGGGACGAGCAGTACTTC. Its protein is CASSLPGQGWDEQYF.

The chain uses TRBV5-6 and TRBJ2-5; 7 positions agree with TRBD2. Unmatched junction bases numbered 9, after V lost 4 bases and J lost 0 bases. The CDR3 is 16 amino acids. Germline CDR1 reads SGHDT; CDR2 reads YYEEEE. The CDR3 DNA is TGTGCCAGCAGCGGCGGACTAGGGGCATACCAAGAGACCCAGTACTTC. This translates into CASSGGLGAYQETQYF.

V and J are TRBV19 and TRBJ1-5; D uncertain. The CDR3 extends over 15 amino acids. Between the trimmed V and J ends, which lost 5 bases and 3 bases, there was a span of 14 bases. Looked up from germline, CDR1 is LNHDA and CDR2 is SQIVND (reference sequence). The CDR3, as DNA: TGTGCCAGTAGTTACCGAATATGGACCAATCAGCCCCAGCATTTT. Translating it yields CASSYRIWTNQPQHF. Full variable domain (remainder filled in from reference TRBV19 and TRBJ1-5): DGGITQSPKYLFRKEGQNVTLSCEQNLNHDAMYWYRQDPGQGLRLIYYSQIVNDFQKGDIAEGYSVSREKKESFPLTVTSAQKNPTAFYLCASSYRIWTNQPQHFGDGTRLSIL.

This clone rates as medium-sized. CDR3 region: CASSESAGFGEKLFF. CDR3 in DNA: TGTGCCAGCAGTGAATCTGCAGGGTTCGGTGAAAAACTGTTTTTT. The chain is built from TRBV2 and TRBJ1-4, with D perhaps matching TRBD1 (5 bases). This CDR3 is 15 amino acids long. Germline CDR1 SNHLY, CDR2 FYNNEI. Trimming cost V 2 bases and J 7 bases, with 14 bases left between them. Full variable domain (rest looked up from reference TRBV2 and TRBJ1-4): EPEVTQTPSHQVTQMGQEVILRCVPISNHLYFYWYRQILGQKVEFLVSFYNNEISEKSEIFDDQFSVERPDGSNFTLKIRSTKLEDSAMYFCASSESAGFGEKLFFGSGTQLSVL.

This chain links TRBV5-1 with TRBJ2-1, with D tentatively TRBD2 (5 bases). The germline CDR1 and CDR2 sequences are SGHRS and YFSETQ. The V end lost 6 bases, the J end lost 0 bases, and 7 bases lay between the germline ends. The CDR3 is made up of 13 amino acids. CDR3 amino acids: CASKAGSYNEQFF. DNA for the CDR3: TGCGCCAGCAAGGCGGGCTCCTACAATGAGCAGTTCTTC. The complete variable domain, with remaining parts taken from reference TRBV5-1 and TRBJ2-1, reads KAGVTQTPRYLIKTRGQQVTLSCSPISGHRSVSWYQQTPGQGLQFLFEYFSETQRNKGNFPGRFSGRQFSNSRSEMNVSTLELGDSALYLCASKAGSYNEQFFGPGTRLTVL.

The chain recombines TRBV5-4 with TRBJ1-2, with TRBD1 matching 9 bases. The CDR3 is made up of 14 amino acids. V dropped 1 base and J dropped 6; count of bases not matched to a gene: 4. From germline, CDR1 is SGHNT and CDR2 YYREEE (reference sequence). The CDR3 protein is CASSLNRGQDGYTF. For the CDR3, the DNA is TGTGCCAGCAGCTTGAACAGGGGGCAAGATGGCTACACCTTC.

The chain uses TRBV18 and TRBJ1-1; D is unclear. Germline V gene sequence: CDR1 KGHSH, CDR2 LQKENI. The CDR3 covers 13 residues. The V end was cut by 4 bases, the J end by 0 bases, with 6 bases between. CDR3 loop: CASSQGLNTEAFF. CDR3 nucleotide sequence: TGTGCCAGCTCACAAGGGTTGAACACTGAAGCTTTCTTT.

The CDR3 here is CASSYRLGQPQHF. In nucleotides, the CDR3 is TGTGCCAGCAGTTACCGTCTGGGACAGCCCCAGCATTTT. This chain uses TRBV6-6 with TRBJ1-5; D unresolved. V dropped 2 bases and J dropped 7 bases, with 9 bases sitting between them. This CDR3 comprises 13 residues. The V gene's germline CDR1 is MNHNY and CDR2 SVGAGI (reference sequence).

CDR3 protein: CASSLVWRGDAYGYTF. The CDR3, as DNA: TGTGCCAGCAGCTTAGTTTGGAGGGGGGACGCCTATGGCTACACCTTC. V is TRBV7-2 and J is TRBJ1-2, with D possibly being TRBD1 (6 bases). The germline CDR1 and CDR2 sequences are SGHTA and FQGNSA. The CDR3 is made up of 16 amino acids. V lost 1 base and J 4 bases, leaving 16 bases between the germline ends.